The T cell receptor (beta chain) under discussion was sequenced for a study of T-cell reconstitution after alpha-beta-depleted transplantation in children. Deletions cut 0 bases from V and 4 bases from J, with 27 bases between. Per germline, CDR1 MNHEY and CDR2 SMNVEV (reference sequence). This CDR3 is 20 amino acids long. Unique molecular identifiers were built into the TCRbeta library. TCRdb re-called the PCR reads through MiXCR, storing one row per CDR3 protein. Among under 450,000 distinct CDR3 sequences listed, about an eighth were seen once. This clonotype was found many times. V and J are TRBV27 and TRBJ1-2, with a tentative D call TRBD1 (6 bases). The sequencing used PBMCs, collected from the stem cell graft. The sequence was obtained from a human donor who donated a stem cell graft to a child with Fanconi anemia. Here the CDR3 DNA reads TGTGCCAGCAGTTTATCCGCGGAACAGGGCGGGCGGGGTCTGGTCTATGGCTACACCTTC. Amino acid sequence: CASSLSAEQGGRGLVYGYTF.